The clone carrying this TCR beta chain was seen at least ten times. Its matching antigen is unknown. Study-level points and caveats: Larger-cohort validation covered only one TCR beta V-J rearrangement. Tumor-infiltrating Treg TCR alpha and beta sequences overlapped most with tumor naive CD4+ T cells, then blood naive.

Constant-region reverse primers amplified full-length variable regions, followed by semi-nested Nested Universal Primer A PCR. MiXCR, applied by TCRdb to the 5' RACE reads, yields one record per CDR3 protein. Of 30,000 to 40,000 distinct CDR3 sequences in the sample, about 28% were seen once. Naive CD4+ cells had CD25+ Tregs removed. CDR1 is MGHRA and CDR2 is YSYEKL in the germline V gene. The CDR3 is 13 amino acids. V shed 4 bases and J shed 4 bases, with 10 bases lying between them. The rearrangement links TRBV4-1 to TRBJ2-5; D unclear. Material for sequencing was naive CD4+ T cells sorted from a lymph node. Subset given: naive CD4+ T cells, CD4+CD45RA+CD25-. The clonotype originates from a female donor with breast cancer. Here the CDR3 reads CASSLTLGETQYF. The DNA for the CDR3 is TGCGCCAGCAGCCTAACGCTCGGAGAGACCCAGTACTTC.